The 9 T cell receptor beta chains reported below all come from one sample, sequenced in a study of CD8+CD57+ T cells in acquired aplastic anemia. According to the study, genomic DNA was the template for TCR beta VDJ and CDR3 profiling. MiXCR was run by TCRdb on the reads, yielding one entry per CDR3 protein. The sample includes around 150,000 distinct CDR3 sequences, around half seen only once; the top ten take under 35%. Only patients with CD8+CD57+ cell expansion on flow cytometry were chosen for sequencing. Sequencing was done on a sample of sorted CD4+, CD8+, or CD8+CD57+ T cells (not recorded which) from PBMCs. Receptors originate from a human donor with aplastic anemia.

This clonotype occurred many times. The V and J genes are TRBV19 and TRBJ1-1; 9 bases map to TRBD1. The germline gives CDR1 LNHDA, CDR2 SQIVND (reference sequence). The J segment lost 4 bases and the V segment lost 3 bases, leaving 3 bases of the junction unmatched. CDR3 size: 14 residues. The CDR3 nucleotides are TGTGCCAGTAGTATTGGGACAGGGAGCACTGAAGCTTTCTTT. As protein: CASSIGTGSTEAFF.

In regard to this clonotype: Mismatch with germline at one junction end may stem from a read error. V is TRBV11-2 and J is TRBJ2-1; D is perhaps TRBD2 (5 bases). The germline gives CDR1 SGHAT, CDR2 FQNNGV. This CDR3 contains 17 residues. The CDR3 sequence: CASSPRAVGGQLNGQFF. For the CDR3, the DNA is TGTGCCAGCAGCCCAAGGGCGGTTGGCGGGCAACTTAATGGGCAGTTCTTC.

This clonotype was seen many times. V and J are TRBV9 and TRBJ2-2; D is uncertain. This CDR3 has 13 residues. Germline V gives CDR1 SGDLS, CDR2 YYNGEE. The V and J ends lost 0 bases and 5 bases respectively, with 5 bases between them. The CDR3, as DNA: TGTGCCAGCAGCGTAGTGAAAACCGGGGAGCTGTTTTTT. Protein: CASSVVKTGELFF.

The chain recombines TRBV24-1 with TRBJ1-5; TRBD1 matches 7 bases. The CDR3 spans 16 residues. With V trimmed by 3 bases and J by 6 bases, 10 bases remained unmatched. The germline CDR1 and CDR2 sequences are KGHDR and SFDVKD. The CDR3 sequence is CATSDSGTDRGQPQHF. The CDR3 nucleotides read TGTGCCACCAGTGATAGCGGGACAGATCGGGGTCAGCCCCAGCATTTT.

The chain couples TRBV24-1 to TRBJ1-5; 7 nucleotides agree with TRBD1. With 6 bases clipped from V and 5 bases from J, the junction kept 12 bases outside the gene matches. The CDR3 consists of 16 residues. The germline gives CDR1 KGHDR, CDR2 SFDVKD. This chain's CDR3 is CATSSSRTGAYQPQHF. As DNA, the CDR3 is TGTGCCACCAGTAGCTCCCGGACAGGTGCCTATCAGCCCCAGCATTTT.

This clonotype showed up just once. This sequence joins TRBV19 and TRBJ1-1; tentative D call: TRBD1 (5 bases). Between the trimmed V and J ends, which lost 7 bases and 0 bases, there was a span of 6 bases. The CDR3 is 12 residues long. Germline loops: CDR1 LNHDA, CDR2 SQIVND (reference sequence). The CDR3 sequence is CASKGLNTEAFF. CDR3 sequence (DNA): TGTGCCAGTAAGGGGTTGAACACTGAAGCTTTCTTT.

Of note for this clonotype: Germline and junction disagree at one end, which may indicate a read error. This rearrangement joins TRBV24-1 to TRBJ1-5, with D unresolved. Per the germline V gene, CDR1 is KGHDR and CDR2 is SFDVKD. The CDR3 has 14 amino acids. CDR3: CATSDPPQNQPRHF. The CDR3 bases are TGTGCCACCAGTGACCCCCCGCAGAATCAGCCCCGGCATTTT.

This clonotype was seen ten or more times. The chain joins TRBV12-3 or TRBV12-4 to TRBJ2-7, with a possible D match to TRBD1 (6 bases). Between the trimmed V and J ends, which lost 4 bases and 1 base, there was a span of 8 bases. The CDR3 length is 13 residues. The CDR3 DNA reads TGTGCCAGCAGTTATGGGACATCCTACGAGCAGTACTTC. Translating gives CASSYGTSYEQYF.

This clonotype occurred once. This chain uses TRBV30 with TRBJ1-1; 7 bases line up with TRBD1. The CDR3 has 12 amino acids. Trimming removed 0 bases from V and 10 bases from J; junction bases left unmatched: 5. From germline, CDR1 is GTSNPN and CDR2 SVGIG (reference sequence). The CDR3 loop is CAWSVGGPGAFF. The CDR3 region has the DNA TGTGCCTGGAGTGTAGGGGGCCCTGGAGCTTTCTTT.